Presented here are 12 T cell receptor beta chains from one specimen sequenced in a study of technical replicates of blood from several donors. Sequenced by immunoSEQ multiplex PCR; TCRdb stores in-frame clones only, minus some. Among 60,000 to 85,000 clones listed, roughly nine tenths were seen once. The specimen was T cells isolated from PBMCs. The receptors come from a human donor in good health.

J is TRBJ2-1 and V is TRBV4-1, with D possibly TRBD2 on 6 matching bases. Germline-derived CDR1 and CDR2 are MGHRA and YSYEKL. The V and J ends lost 0 bases and 0 bases respectively, with 12 bases between them. The CDR3 is made up of 17 amino acids. The CDR3 protein is CASSQEAAGSSYNEQFF. The DNA for the CDR3 is TGCGCCAGCAGCCAAGAAGCAGCGGGTAGCTCCTACAATGAGCAGTTCTTC.

This chain joins TRBV6-4 and TRBJ2-3; 9 positions match TRBD1. Looked up from germline, CDR1 is MRHNA and CDR2 is SNTAGT. V lost 5 bases to trimming and J lost 4 bases; unmatched junction nucleotides: 10. This CDR3 has 16 residues. CDR3 region: CASSKTTGGLADTQYF. CDR3 sequence (DNA): TGTGCCAGCAGTAAGACGACAGGGGGATTGGCAGATACGCAGTATTTT.

The V gene is TRBV4-2, the J gene TRBJ1-2; TRBD1 matches 7 bases. Germline V lookup: CDR1 LGHNA, CDR2 YNFKEQ. V lost 0 bases and J lost 2; bases outside the gene matches: 6. This CDR3 spans 16 amino acids. The CDR3 sequence: CASSQESNRGNYGYTF. The CDR3 bases are TGTGCCAGCAGCCAAGAATCTAACAGGGGCAACTATGGCTACACCTTC.

The gene calls are TRBV6-1 and TRBJ1-1, with D perhaps matching TRBD1 (5 bases). The CDR3 has 13 amino acids. Trimming left V 6 bases short and J 1 base short, with 9 bases between. Germline-derived CDR1 and CDR2 are MNHNS and SASEGT. CDR3 in DNA: TGTGCCAGCAGGGACAACGGGAACACTGAAGCTTTCTTT. This translates into CASRDNGNTEAFF.

This chain connects TRBV10-3 to TRBJ2-5; D is possibly TRBD1 (5 bases). The CDR3 runs 16 residues. Trimming removed 0 bases from V and 5 bases from J, with 16 bases in between. CDR1 ENHRY and CDR2 SYGVKD come from the germline V gene. CDR3 sequence: CAISESTVRAAETQYF. CDR3 nucleotide sequence: TGTGCCATCAGTGAGTCTACCGTCAGGGCTGCCGAGACCCAGTACTTC.

V is TRBV14 and J is TRBJ1-1; D unresolved. Germline assignment: CDR1 SGHDN and CDR2 FVKESK. The CDR3 extends over 12 amino acids. The V and J ends lost 4 bases and 7 bases respectively, with 10 bases between them. The CDR3 reads CASSRVGVEAFF. The CDR3 DNA follows: TGTGCCAGCAGCCGGGTCGGGGTTGAAGCTTTCTTT.

The CDR3 sequence is CASSLVTSGQFF. The DNA for the CDR3 is TGTGCCAGCAGCTTGGTGACTAGCGGGCAGTTCTTC. The J gene is TRBJ2-1, the V gene TRBV5-6; 9 nucleotides agree with TRBD2. J lost 12 bases, V lost 0 bases, and 1 base had no gene match. The germline CDR1 and CDR2 sequences are SGHDT and YYEEEE. CDR3 length: 12 amino acids.

V and J are TRBV6-5 and TRBJ1-5; D unclear. This CDR3 has 16 residues. Germline V gene data show CDR1 as MNHEY and CDR2 as SVGAGI. V lost 2 bases, J lost 0 bases, and 11 bases lay in between. The CDR3 region is CASSYGDGVSNQPQHF. The CDR3 coding sequence is TGTGCCAGCAGTTACGGAGACGGCGTTAGCAATCAGCCCCAGCATTTT.

This rearrangement joins TRBV19 to TRBJ2-5, with D tentatively TRBD2 (6 bases). The V gene lost 1 base and the J gene lost 4 bases, with 7 bases spanning the gap. CDR3 size: 13 residues. Germline V CDR1 and CDR2: LNHDA, SQIVND (reference sequence). For the CDR3, the DNA is TGTGCCAGTAGTATAGTGGGGGGAGAGACCCAGTACTTC. It translates to CASSIVGGETQYF.

The CDR3 DNA follows: TGTGCCAGTCGGACAGGCTCGACGGGCGTGCAAGAGACCCAGTACTTC. Its translation is CASRTGSTGVQETQYF. This chain joins TRBV27 and TRBJ2-5, with 7 positions matching TRBD1. Germline V CDR1 and CDR2: MNHEY, SMNVEV (reference sequence). The length of the CDR3 is 16 residues. With V trimmed by 9 bases and J by 2 bases, 15 bases remained unmatched.

The V and J genes are TRBV9 and TRBJ1-3, with D tentatively TRBD1 (5 bases). CDR3 length: 14 residues. CDR1 is SGDLS, CDR2 YYNGEE, per germline. Deletions cut 4 bases from V and 0 bases from J, with 8 bases between. CDR3 nucleotide sequence: TGTGCCAGCAGCCCTGACAGCTCTGGAAACACCATATATTTT. Translated, it gives CASSPDSSGNTIYF.

The chain couples TRBV7-3 to TRBJ2-1; the match to TRBD2 covers 8 bases. Trimming took 5 bases from V and 5 from J; bases not matched to a gene: 11. Germline V gene sequence: CDR1 SGHTA, CDR2 FQGTGA. The CDR3 spans 16 residues. CDR3 residues: CASSGGLVTNHNEQFF. CDR3 DNA: TGTGCCAGCAGCGGGGGACTAGTTACTAACCACAATGAGCAGTTCTTC.